The 3 T cell receptor beta chains below come from one sample, sequenced in a study of blood T cell repertoires in COVID-19. TCRdb keeps only in-frame clones here, not all; method: immunoSEQ multiplex PCR. The sample carries a few hundred thousand clones, more than 75% recorded once. Sequencing was carried out using PBMCs or T cells enriched from blood (not recorded which). The receptors shown here come from a woman younger than 45 who had recovered from COVID-19.

J is TRBJ2-6 and V is TRBV7-8, with a weak D call TRBD1 (6 bases). Germline V gene lookup returns CDR1 SGHVS and CDR2 FQNEAQ. V was trimmed by 5 bases and J by 2 bases, leaving 19 bases between them. The CDR3 spans 18 residues. As DNA, the CDR3 is TGTGCCAGCAGCCCACCCCCACGATCAGGGGCTGGGGCCAACGTCCTGACTTTC. Residues: CASSPPPRSGAGANVLTF.

The gene calls are TRBV12-3 or TRBV12-4 and TRBJ1-5; the match to TRBD1 covers 9 bases. The CDR3 covers 13 residues. J lost 5 bases, V lost 8 bases, and 4 bases had no gene match. The DNA of the CDR3 is TGTGCCAGCGGACAGGGGAGGTATCAGCCCCAGCATTTT. It translates to CASGQGRYQPQHF.

In its sample, this clone was seen a few times. The chain combines TRBV6-1 with TRBJ2-7; D might be TRBD1 (6 bases). Germline V CDR1 and CDR2: MNHNS, SASEGT. Trimming cost V 2 bases and J 9 bases, with 20 bases left between them. This CDR3 spans 15 amino acids. The CDR3 spells CASSERAGDRQGQYF. The CDR3, as DNA: TGTGCCAGCAGTGAACGGGCAGGGGACCGGCAGGGGCAGTACTTC.